These 9 T cell receptor beta chains were all obtained from the same sample, sequenced in a study of CD8 T cells in ankylosing spondylitis (dated by TCRdb to 2016 to 2017). To prepare the library, 5' RACE was applied. Sequenced using an Illumina HiSeq 2500. TCRdb reworked the public reads: Q25 trimming with fastp, MiXCR clone assembly, productive beta chains retained. Each entry merges the rows of one CDR3 protein and shows their most common DNA and genes. For this sample the table gives tens of thousands of distinct CDR3 sequences, of which 4% were detected only once. The top ten clones comprise 4% of the sample. Material: blood, either unsorted or a sorted T cell fraction (not recorded which). The receptors were gathered from a female donor with ankylosing spondylitis or in good health (not recorded which).

This clonotype was recorded at least ten times. The chain combines TRBV9 with TRBJ2-1; D may be TRBD1 (6 bases). The V end was cut by 5 bases, the J end by 9 bases, with 18 bases between. The CDR3 totals 14 residues. From germline, CDR1 is SGDLS and CDR2 YYNGEE. As DNA, the CDR3 is TGTGCCAGCAGTCTCAAAGTGGGGGCAGGTGAGCAGTTCTTC. It encodes CASSLKVGAGEQFF. Complete variable domain (other parts from reference TRBV9 and TRBJ2-1): DSGVTQTPKHLITATGQRVTLRCSPRSGDLSVYWYQQSLDQGLQFLIQYYNGEERAKGNILERFSAQQFPDLHSELNLSSLELGDSALYFCASSLKVGAGEQFFGPGTRLTVL.

This clonotype was observed many times. The CDR3 loop reads CASSLVDGKQETQYF. The CDR3 nucleotides read TGTGCCAGCAGCCTAGTGGACGGTAAACAAGAGACCCAGTACTTC. The V call is TRBV9, the J call TRBJ2-5, with D hard to call. The ends were cut back, 4 bases at V and 2 bases at J, with 15 bases in the middle. The CDR3 is made up of 15 amino acids. Germline CDR1 SGDLS, CDR2 YYNGEE.

J is TRBJ1-1 and V is TRBV9; D gene ambiguous. This CDR3 contains 14 residues. Trimming cost V 0 bases and J 0 bases, with 6 bases left between them. Germline V lookup: CDR1 SGDLS, CDR2 YYNGEE. The CDR3, as DNA: TGTGCCAGCAGCGTAGAAGCAATGAACACTGAAGCTTTCTTT. It encodes CASSVEAMNTEAFF.

This clonotype was counted many times. The chain links TRBV9 to TRBJ1-4, with unresolved D. Germline V gene sequence: CDR1 SGDLS, CDR2 YYNGEE. Trimming left V 3 bases short and J 5 bases short, with 14 bases between. The CDR3 runs 15 residues. CDR3 protein: CASSDHGSINEKLFF. CDR3 nucleotides: TGTGCCAGCAGCGACCACGGGAGTATAAATGAAAAACTGTTTTTT.

This clonotype is medium-sized in the sample. The chain carries TRBV9 and TRBJ1-1, with 8 nucleotides matching TRBD1. CDR3 length equals 16 residues. V dropped 3 bases and J dropped 1; count of bases not matched to a gene: 8. Per the germline V gene, CDR1 is SGDLS and CDR2 is YYNGEE. The CDR3 region has the DNA TGTGCCAGCAGCGCCTATCGACAGGGGCAGAACACTGAAGCTTTCTTT. It codes for CASSAYRQGQNTEAFF. The full variable domain, with the rest looked up from reference TRBV9 and TRBJ1-1, is DSGVTQTPKHLITATGQRVTLRCSPRSGDLSVYWYQQSLDQGLQFLIQYYNGEERAKGNILERFSAQQFPDLHSELNLSSLELGDSALYFCASSAYRQGQNTEAFFGQGTRLTVV.

This clonotype was counted ten times or more. The V call is TRBV9, the J call TRBJ2-5, with D perhaps TRBD1 (5 bases). With 0 bases removed from V and 7 bases from J, the gap between germline ends came to 13 bases. This CDR3 comprises 14 residues. From germline, CDR1 is SGDLS and CDR2 YYNGEE. DNA of the CDR3: TGTGCCAGCAGCGTAGAAGCTGGGGCGAGGACCCAGTACTTC. Translated: CASSVEAGARTQYF.

This clonotype showed up many times. The V call is TRBV9, the J call TRBJ2-1, with 9 bases identical to TRBD2. Germline V gene data show CDR1 as SGDLS and CDR2 as YYNGEE. This CDR3 comprises 18 residues. V was pared by 3 bases and J by 0 bases, with 10 bases of the junction left unmatched. The CDR3 DNA is TGTGCCAGCAGCGGAGGGAGCGGGGGGCTGGGCTCCTACAATGAGCAGTTCTTC. This codes for CASSGGSGGLGSYNEQFF.

This clonotype has ten or more counts. J is TRBJ1-2 and V is TRBV9; D is unclear. Trimming left V 0 bases short and J 3 bases short, with 9 bases between. Per germline, CDR1 SGDLS and CDR2 YYNGEE. The CDR3 length is 14 residues. The CDR3 region is CASSVASEDYGYTF. In DNA, the CDR3 is TGTGCCAGCAGCGTAGCTTCGGAGGACTATGGCTACACCTTC.

This clonotype was counted ten times or more. This chain uses TRBV9 with TRBJ2-1; the D call may be TRBD1 or TRBD2 (5 bases each). The CDR3 totals 19 residues. Germline CDR1 is SGDLS and CDR2 is YYNGEE. The ends were cut back, 0 bases at V and 0 bases at J, with 19 bases in the middle. The CDR3 nucleotides are TGTGCCAGCAGCGTAGCCGGCTGGGGGAAGAAAGGCTCCTACAATGAGCAGTTCTTC. It codes for CASSVAGWGKKGSYNEQFF.